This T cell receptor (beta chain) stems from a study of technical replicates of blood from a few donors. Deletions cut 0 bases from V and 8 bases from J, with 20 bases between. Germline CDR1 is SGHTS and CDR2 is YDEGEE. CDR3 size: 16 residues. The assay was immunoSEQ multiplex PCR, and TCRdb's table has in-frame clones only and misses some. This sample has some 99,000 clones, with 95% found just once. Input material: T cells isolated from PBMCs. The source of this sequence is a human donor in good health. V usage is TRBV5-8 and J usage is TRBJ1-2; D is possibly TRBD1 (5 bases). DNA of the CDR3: TGTGCCAGCAGCTTGGTGCAGGGCCCTAGGGTTAGGGGCTACACCTTC. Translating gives CASSLVQGPRVRGYTF.